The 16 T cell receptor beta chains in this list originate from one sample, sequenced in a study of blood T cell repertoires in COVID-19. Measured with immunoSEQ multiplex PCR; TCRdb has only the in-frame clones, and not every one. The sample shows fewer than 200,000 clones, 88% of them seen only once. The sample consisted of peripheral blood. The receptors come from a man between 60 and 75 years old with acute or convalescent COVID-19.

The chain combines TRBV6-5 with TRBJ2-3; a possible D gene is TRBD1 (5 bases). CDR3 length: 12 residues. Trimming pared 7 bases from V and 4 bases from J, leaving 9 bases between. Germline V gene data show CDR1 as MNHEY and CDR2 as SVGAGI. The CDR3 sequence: CASNPRADTQYF. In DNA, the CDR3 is TGTGCCAGCAATCCCAGGGCAGATACGCAGTATTTT.

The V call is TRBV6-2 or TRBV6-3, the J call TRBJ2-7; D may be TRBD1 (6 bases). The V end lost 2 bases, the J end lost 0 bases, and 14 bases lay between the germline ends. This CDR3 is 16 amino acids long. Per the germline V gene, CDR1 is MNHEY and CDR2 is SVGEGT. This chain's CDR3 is CASSYDQGGRSYEQYV. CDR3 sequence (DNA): TGTGCCAGCAGTTACGATCAAGGGGGTCGCTCCTACGAGCAGTACGTC.

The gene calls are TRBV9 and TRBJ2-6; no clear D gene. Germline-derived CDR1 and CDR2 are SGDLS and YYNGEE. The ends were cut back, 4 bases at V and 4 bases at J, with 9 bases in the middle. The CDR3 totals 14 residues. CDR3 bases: TGTGCCAGCAGCACTCTGTCCGGGGCCAACGTCCTGACTTTC. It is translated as CASSTLSGANVLTF.

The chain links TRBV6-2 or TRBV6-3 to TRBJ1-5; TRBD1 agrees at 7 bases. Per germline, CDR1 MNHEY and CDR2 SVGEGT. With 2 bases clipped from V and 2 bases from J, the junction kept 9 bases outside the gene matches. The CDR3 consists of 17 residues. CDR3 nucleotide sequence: TGTGCCAGCAGTTACACGACAGGGTCCGGGGGCAATCAGCCCCAGCATTTT. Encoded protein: CASSYTTGSGGNQPQHF.

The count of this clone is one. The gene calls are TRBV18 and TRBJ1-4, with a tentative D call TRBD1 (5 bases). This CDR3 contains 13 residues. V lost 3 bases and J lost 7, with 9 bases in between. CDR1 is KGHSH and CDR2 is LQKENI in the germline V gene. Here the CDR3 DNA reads TGTGCCAGCTCACCCGGACAATTTGAAAAACTGTTTTTT. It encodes CASSPGQFEKLFF.

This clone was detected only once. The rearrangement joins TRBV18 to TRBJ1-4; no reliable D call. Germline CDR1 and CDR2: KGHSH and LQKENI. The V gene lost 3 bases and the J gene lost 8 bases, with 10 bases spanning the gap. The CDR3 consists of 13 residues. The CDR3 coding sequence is TGTGCCAGCTCACCTTCGGCGGGGGAAAAACTGTTTTTT. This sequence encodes CASSPSAGEKLFF.

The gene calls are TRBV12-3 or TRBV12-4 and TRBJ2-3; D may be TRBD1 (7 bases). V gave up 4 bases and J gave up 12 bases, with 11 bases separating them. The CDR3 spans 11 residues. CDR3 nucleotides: TGTGCCAGCAGTTGGAGGGACAGACAGTATTTT. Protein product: CASSWRDRQYF.

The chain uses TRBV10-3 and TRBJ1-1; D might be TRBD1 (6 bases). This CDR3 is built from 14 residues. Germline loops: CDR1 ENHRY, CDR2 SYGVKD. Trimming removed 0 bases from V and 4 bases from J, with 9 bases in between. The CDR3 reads CAISESGGGTEAFF. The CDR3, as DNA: TGTGCCATCAGTGAGTCGGGAGGGGGCACTGAAGCTTTCTTT.

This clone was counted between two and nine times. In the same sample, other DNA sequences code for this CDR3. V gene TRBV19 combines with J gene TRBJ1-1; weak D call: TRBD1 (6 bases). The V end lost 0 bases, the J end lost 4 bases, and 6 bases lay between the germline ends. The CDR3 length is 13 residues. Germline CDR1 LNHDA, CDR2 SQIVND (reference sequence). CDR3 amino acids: CASSIDRGTEAFF. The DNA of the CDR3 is TGTGCCAGTAGTATAGACAGGGGCACTGAAGCTTTCTTT.

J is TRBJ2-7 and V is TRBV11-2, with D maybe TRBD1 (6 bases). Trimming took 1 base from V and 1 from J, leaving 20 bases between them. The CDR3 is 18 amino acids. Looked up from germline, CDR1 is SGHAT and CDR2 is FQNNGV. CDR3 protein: CASSLGSRRRDKSYEQYV. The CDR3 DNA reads TGTGCCAGCAGCTTAGGTAGCCGTCGTCGGGACAAGTCCTACGAGCAGTACGTC.

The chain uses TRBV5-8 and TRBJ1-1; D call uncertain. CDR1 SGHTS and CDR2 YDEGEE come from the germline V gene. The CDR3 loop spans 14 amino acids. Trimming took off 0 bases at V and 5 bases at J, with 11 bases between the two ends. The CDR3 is CASSLGVGGTEAFF. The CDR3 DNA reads TGTGCCAGCAGCTTGGGGGTTGGCGGGACTGAAGCTTTCTTT.

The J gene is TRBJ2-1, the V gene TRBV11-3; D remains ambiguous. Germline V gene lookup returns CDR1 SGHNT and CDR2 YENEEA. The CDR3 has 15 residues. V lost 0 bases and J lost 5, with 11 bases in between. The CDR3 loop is CASSLDGRTNNEQFF. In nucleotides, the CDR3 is TGTGCCAGCAGCTTAGATGGTAGAACTAACAATGAGCAGTTCTTC. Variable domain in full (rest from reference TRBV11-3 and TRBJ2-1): EAGVVQSPRYKIIEKKQPVAFWCNPISGHNTLYWYLQNLGQGPELLIRYENEEAVDDSQLPKDRFSAERLKGVDSTLKIQPAELGDSAVYLCASSLDGRTNNEQFFGPGTRLTVL.

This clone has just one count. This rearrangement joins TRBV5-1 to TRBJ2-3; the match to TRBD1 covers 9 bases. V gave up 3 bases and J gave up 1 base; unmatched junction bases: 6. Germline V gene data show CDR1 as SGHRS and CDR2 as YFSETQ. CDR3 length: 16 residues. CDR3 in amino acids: CASSWGQGGGTDTQYF. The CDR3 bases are TGCGCCAGCAGCTGGGGACAGGGCGGGGGCACAGATACGCAGTATTTT.

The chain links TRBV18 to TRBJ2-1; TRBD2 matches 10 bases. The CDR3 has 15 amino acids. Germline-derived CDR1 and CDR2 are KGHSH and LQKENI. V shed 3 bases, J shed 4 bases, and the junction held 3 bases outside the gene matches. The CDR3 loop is CASSPGLALYNEQFF. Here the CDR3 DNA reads TGTGCCAGCTCACCGGGACTAGCGCTTTACAATGAGCAGTTCTTC.

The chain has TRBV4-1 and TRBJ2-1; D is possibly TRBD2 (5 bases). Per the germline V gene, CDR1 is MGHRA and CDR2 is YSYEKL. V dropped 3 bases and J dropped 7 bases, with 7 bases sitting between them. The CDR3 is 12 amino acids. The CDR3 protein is CASSHTGNEQFF. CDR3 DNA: TGCGCCAGCAGCCACACGGGGAATGAGCAGTTCTTC.

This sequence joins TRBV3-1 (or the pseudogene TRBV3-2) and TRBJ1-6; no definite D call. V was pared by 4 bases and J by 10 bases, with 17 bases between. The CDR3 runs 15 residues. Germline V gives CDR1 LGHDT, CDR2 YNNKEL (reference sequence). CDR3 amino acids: CASSPRGGSISPLHF. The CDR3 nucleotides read TGTGCCAGCAGCCCCCGGGGAGGATCGATCTCACCCCTCCACTTT.